This is a list of T cell receptor beta chains from one sample in a study of cytomegalovirus exposure and HLA in healthy donors. Repertoires were generated with immunoSEQ multiplex PCR, while TCRdb's copy carries only in-frame clones and drops some. The data hold about 130,000 clones, with about 80% observed a single time. Sequenced sample: PBMCs. These receptors all stem from a boy younger than 10 in good health and CMV-seronegative. Each CDR3 is given with its conserved first and last residue. A D gene is named only where the DNA matches it firmly. Expanded clones get a size class; other rows say once, few or many, or leave the size out.

few	TRBV15	NA	TRBJ1-4	TGTGCCACCAGCAGAGAAGGGGGAGGGTCGGAACTGTTTTTT	CATSREGGGSELFF
NA	TRBV25-1	TRBD2	TRBJ2-1	TGTGCCAGCAGCAGACCCCGACGGGGGGACTACAATGAGCAGTTCTTC	CASSRPRRGDYNEQFF
NA	TRBV6-5	NA	TRBJ1-1	TGTGCCAGCAGCCAGGGTTCCGAAGCTTTCTTT	CASSQGSEAFF
NA	TRBV7-2	TRBD1	TRBJ1-4	TGTGCCAGCAGCTTAATAGGACAGGGGTCGGAAAAACTGTTTTTT	CASSLIGQGSEKLFF
NA	TRBV4-3	TRBD1	TRBJ2-2	TGCGCCAGCAGCCAATTGGACAGGGCAACCGGGGAGCTGTTTTTT	CASSQLDRATGELFF
NA	TRBV5-1	TRBD1	TRBJ1-2	TGCGCCAGCAGCTGGGACAGTATTAACTATGGCTACACCTTC	CASSWDSINYGYTF
NA	TRBV7-9	NA	TRBJ1-1	TGTGCCAGCAGCTCCTTGTCGACAGGCTTGAACACTGAAGCTTTCTTT	CASSSLSTGLNTEAFF
NA	TRBV7-9	NA	TRBJ1-1	TGTGCCAGCAGCTCGCCGACAGGGAACACTGAAGCTTTCTTT	CASSSPTGNTEAFF
NA	TRBV30	TRBD1	TRBJ2-7	TGTGCCTGGAGATGGGGGGACAGGGGTTACGAGCAGTACTTC	CAWRWGDRGYEQYF
NA	TRBV6-6	NA	TRBJ1-4	TGTGCCAGCAGTTACTTTGAGACTAATGAAAAACTGTTTTTT	CASSYFETNEKLFF
NA	TRBV7-3	TRBD1	TRBJ1-2	TGTGCCAGCAGCTTAAACAGGGGCGACTATGGCTACACCTTC	CASSLNRGDYGYTF
once	TRBV27	NA	TRBJ2-7	TGTGCCAGCAGTTTAAGGGGGAGCTTCTACGAGCAGTACTTC	CASSLRGSFYEQYF
few	TRBV6-1	NA	TRBJ1-2	TGTGCCAGCAGTGAACAGGGGCCAGGCAACTATGGCTACACCTTC	CASSEQGPGNYGYTF
NA	TRBV29-1	NA	TRBJ1-2	TGCAGCGTTGTAGGAATAGGGGCTAACTATGGCTACACCTTC	CSVVGIGANYGYTF
NA	TRBV15	NA	TRBJ2-1	TGTGCCACCAGCGGTTTAGGGGCCGCGGTGGGGTCCTACAATGAGCAGTTCTTC	CATSGLGAAVGSYNEQFF
NA	TRBV4-3	NA	TRBJ1-1	TGCGCCAGCAGCCACTTACAGGATACGACTGAAGCTTTTTTT	CASSHLQDTTEAFF
few	TRBV15	TRBD1	TRBJ1-1	TGTGCCACCAGCAGGGGGACAGGGGGCATGAACACTGAAGCTTTCTTT	CATSRGTGGMNTEAFF
NA	TRBV11-2	NA	TRBJ1-1	TGTGCCAGCAGCTTTGGACAGTTCTTTGAAGCTTTCTTT	CASSFGQFFEAFF
NA	TRBV11-2	NA	TRBJ1-3	TGTGCCAGCAGCCCGGGGACAACTGGAAACACCATATATTTT	CASSPGTTGNTIYF
once	TRBV4-1	TRBD2	TRBJ2-3	TGCGCCAGCAGCCAAGAGGCTAGCGGGAGGGGTACAGATACGCAGTATTTT	CASSQEASGRGTDTQYF
few	TRBV27	NA	TRBJ2-7	TGTGCCAGCAGTTTTTCACCGCAGGGGTACGAGCAGTACTTC	CASSFSPQGYEQYF
NA	TRBV2	TRBD1	TRBJ2-1	TGCGCCAGCAGTGATAGGACAGGTGGTAATGAGCAGTTCTTC	CASSDRTGGNEQFF
NA	TRBV7-9	TRBD1	TRBJ2-7	TGTTCCAGCAGCCACCCCCATGGACAGGGGGACTCCTACGAGCAGTACTTC	CSSSHPHGQGDSYEQYF
NA	TRBV7-2	TRBD1	TRBJ1-2	TGTGCCAGCAGTTTATTACAGGGGGCGCCCGGCTACACCTTC	CASSLLQGAPGYTF
NA	TRBV2	TRBD1	TRBJ2-7	TGTGCCAGCAGTGGGGGGCGCAGGGACAGTTCAAATTACTACGAGCAGTACTTC	CASSGGRRDSSNYYEQYF
NA	TRBV7-2	TRBD1	TRBJ1-6	TGTGCCAGCAGCTTAGTTCTGGGACAGGGTAGCTCCTATAATTCACCCCTCCACTTT	CASSLVLGQGSSYNSPLHF
NA	TRBV7-9	TRBD1	TRBJ1-2	TGTGCCAGCAGCTCTCAGACAGGGAAATATGGCTACACCTTC	CASSSQTGKYGYTF
NA	TRBV15	TRBD2	TRBJ2-5	TGTGCCACCAGCACCCGGGGGGGGATGGAGACCCAGTACTTC	CATSTRGGMETQYF
once	TRBV5-1	NA	TRBJ1-2	TGCGCCAGCAGCCAGCAGGGGTTGACTATTTATGGCTACACCTTC	CASSQQGLTIYGYTF
NA	TRBV9	NA	TRBJ1-2	TGTGCCAGCAGCGCAATGATAGAATACTATGGCTACACCTTC	CASSAMIEYYGYTF
NA	TRBV6-6	NA	TRBJ1-1	TGTGCCAGCACCGGGGGGGAAGCTTTCTTT	CASTGGEAFF
NA	TRBV7-9	NA	TRBJ1-1	TGTGCCAGCAGCCCACATTACATGAACACTGAAGCTTTCTTT	CASSPHYMNTEAFF
NA	TRBV6-5	TRBD1	TRBJ1-1	TGTGCCAGCAGGGACACAGGGGGAACTGAAGCTTTCTTT	CASRDTGGTEAFF
NA	TRBV10-3	TRBD1	TRBJ2-7	TGTGCCATCAGTATGACAGGGGGTGTGGACGAGCAGTACTTC	CAISMTGGVDEQYF
NA	TRBV7-9	NA	TRBJ1-3	TGTGCCAGCAGTACGACAGGACGGGGAAACACCATATATTTT	CASSTTGRGNTIYF